This T cell receptor beta chain was captured in a study of shared clonotypes between healthy human individuals. Overall study findings and caveats: When compared with the clonotypes that were shared by all four sorted-subset donors, the non-shared clonotypes turned out to have lower generation probabilities. Clonotype sharing among the donors was expected to vary with sequencing depth.

The germline V and J ends were trimmed by 0 bases and 2 bases, with 11 bases remaining between them. This CDR3 region has 15 residues. The germline CDR1 and CDR2 sequences are MNHNS and SASEGT. TCRdb's table, derived via immunoSEQ multiplex PCR, lists solely in-frame clones and lacks some. Found here are roughly 530,000 clones, almost 97% of them singletons; the top ten hold roughly 0.06%. As for this clone: Its antigen is as yet unknown.

The sequence came from a woman under 40 in good health. The sample comprised naive CD4+ T cells sorted from blood. The subset is: CD45RA+ positively selected. The V call is TRBV6-1, the J call TRBJ2-7, with TRBD2 as a possible D gene (5 bases). In nucleotides, the CDR3 is TGTGCCAGCAGTGAAGCAATCCTAGCCCCCTACGAGCAGTACTTC. This encodes CASSEAILAPYEQYF.